This TCR beta chain was found in a study of graft-versus-host responses after intestinal transplantation. The overall study: All recipients got anti-thymocyte globulin induction, then tacrolimus and steroids for approximately three years.

Germline assignment: CDR1 MNHNS and CDR2 SASEGT. CDR3 length equals 19 residues. V was clipped by 4 bases and J by 0 bases; unmatched bases: 10. Assay: immunoSEQ multiplex PCR; the TCRdb copy retains only in-frame clones and omits some. This sample has roughly 99,000 clones, with about nine tenths found just once. On this clone itself: Its antigen is not identified.

This clonotype was obtained from a human donor who was the organ donor for an intestinal transplant. The chain links TRBV6-1 to TRBJ2-6, with TRBD1 matching 9 bases. Sequenced material: unstimulated CD4+ T cells sorted from spleen or lymph node cells, taken before transplant. CDR3 coding DNA: TGTGCCAGCAGTGGACGAGACGGACAGGGGTACTCTGGGGCCAACGTCCTGACTTTC. Amino acids: CASSGRDGQGYSGANVLTF.